At least ten counts were recorded for the clone carrying this T cell receptor (beta chain). As yet, its antigen is unknown. Primers used in a second PCR of roughly 6 to 11 cycles were a sample-barcoded 5' primer and a J-beta primer mix. Each TCR beta cDNA got a 12-nucleotide random molecular identifier. TCRdb reprocessed the 5' RACE reads via MiXCR and lists one record per CDR3 protein. The data hold 870,000 or so distinct CDR3 sequences, with about 30% observed a single time. Losses at the gene ends were 5 bases for V and 1 base for J; bases not matched to a gene: 6. The CDR3 loop spans 15 amino acids. The germline V gene has CDR1 SEHNR and CDR2 FQNEAQ (reference sequence). The record originates from a study of blood T cells in healthy people across ages. General study findings and limits: Estimates drawn from one million T cells were deemed to understate diversity. Unsorted PBMCs prevented conclusive naive versus antigen-experienced comparison. Age showed a roughly linear inverse relationship with TCR beta diversity per million T cells.

This TCR derives from a woman of 80 years or more in good health. The chain employs TRBV7-9 and TRBJ1-2; 8 bases line up with TRBD1. Sequencing was carried out using blood. The CDR3 loop reads CASSTGQADNYGYTF. The DNA of the CDR3 is TGTGCCAGCAGCACGGGACAGGCGGATAACTATGGCTACACCTTC.